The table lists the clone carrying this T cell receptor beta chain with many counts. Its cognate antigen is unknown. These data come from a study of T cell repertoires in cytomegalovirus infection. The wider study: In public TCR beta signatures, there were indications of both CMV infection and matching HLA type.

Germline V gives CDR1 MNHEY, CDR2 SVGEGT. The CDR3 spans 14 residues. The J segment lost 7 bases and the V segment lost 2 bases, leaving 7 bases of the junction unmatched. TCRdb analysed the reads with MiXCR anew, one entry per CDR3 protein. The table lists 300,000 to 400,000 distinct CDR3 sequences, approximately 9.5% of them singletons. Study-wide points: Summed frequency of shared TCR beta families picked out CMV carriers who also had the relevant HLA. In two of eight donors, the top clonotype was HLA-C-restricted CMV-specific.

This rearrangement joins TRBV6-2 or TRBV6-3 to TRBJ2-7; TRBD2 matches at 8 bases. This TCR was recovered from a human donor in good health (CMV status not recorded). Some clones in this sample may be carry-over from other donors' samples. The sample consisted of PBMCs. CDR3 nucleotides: TGTGCCAGCAGTTACGCCGATAGCGGGGCAGAGCAGTACTTC. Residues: CASSYADSGAEQYF.